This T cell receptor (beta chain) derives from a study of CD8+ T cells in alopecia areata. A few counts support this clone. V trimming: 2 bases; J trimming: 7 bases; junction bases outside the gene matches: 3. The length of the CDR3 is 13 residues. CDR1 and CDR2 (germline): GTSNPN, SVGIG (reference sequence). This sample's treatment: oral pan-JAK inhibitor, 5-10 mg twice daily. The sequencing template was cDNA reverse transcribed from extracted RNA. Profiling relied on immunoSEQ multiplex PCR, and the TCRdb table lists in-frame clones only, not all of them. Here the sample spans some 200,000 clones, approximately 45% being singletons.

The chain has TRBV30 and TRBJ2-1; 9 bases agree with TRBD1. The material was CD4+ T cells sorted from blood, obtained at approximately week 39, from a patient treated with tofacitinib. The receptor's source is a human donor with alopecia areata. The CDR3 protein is CAWSLTGGNEQFF. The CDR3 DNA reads TGTGCCTGGAGTCTGACAGGGGGTAATGAGCAGTTCTTC.